These 17 T cell receptor beta chains came from one sample sequenced in a study of blood T cell repertoires in COVID-19. Profiling relied on immunoSEQ multiplex PCR, and the TCRdb table lists in-frame clones only, not all of them. Among fewer than 300,000 clones, 86% were seen once, and the ten largest hold approximately 12%. The source material was peripheral blood. All receptors derive from a woman in her twenties or thirties with COVID-19, enrolled during active disease.

The J gene is TRBJ2-2, the V gene TRBV27; 11 positions agree with TRBD2. J lost 7 bases, V lost 5 bases, and 9 bases had no gene match. Germline CDR1 reads MNHEY; CDR2 reads SMNVEV (reference sequence). This CDR3 spans 16 amino acids. Here the CDR3 reads CASSLSTSGVDGELFF. The CDR3 DNA is TGTGCCAGCAGTCTCTCGACTAGCGGGGTGGACGGGGAGCTGTTTTTT.

The CDR3 sequence is CASSPSPGTGGNEQFF. The CDR3 nucleotides are TGTGCCAGCAGCCCATCCCCCGGGACAGGGGGGAATGAGCAGTTCTTC. The genes are TRBV21-1 and TRBJ2-1; the DNA was not used to check the table's D call, TRBD1. TRBV21-1 is reported as a pseudogene. CDR3 length: 16 amino acids.

V usage is TRBV2 and J usage is TRBJ1-1, with TRBD1 matching 12 bases. V lost 6 bases and J lost 3; bases outside the gene matches: 11. The CDR3 is made up of 17 amino acids. Looked up from germline, CDR1 is SNHLY and CDR2 is FYNNEI. CDR3 nucleotide sequence: TGTGCCAGCAGCGTAGTCCCGGGACAGGGGGCCGACACTGAAGCTTTCTTT. This codes for CASSVVPGQGADTEAFF.

This sequence joins TRBV5-4 and TRBJ1-2; 7 bases agree with TRBD1. J was trimmed by 4 bases and V by 4 bases; bases with no gene match: 4. In germline, CDR1 is SGHNT, CDR2 YYREEE (reference sequence). This CDR3 has 13 amino acids. CDR3 in amino acids: CASSPGTAYGYTF. The CDR3, as DNA: TGTGCCAGCAGCCCCGGGACAGCCTATGGCTACACCTTC.

This clone was observed many times. The rearrangement links TRBV3-1 (or the pseudogene TRBV3-2) to TRBJ2-3; 9 bases are shared with TRBD2. Trimming cost V 1 base and J 11 bases; bases outside gene matches: 4. Germline V gene data show CDR1 as LGHDT and CDR2 as YNNKEL (reference sequence). The CDR3 is 13 amino acids. DNA of the CDR3: TGTGCCAGCAGCCAAGGGACTAGCGACAGGCAGTATTTT. Translated: CASSQGTSDRQYF.

The rearrangement joins TRBV19 to TRBJ2-7, with a tentative D call TRBD1 (5 bases). Germline CDR1 LNHDA, CDR2 SQIVND (reference sequence). The CDR3 is 15 amino acids. The V gene lost 3 bases and the J gene lost 3 bases, with 15 bases spanning the gap. In DNA, the CDR3 is TGTGCCAGTAGTATGGTCAGGGTCTCGCACTACGAGCAGTACTTC. Amino acids: CASSMVRVSHYEQYF.

The rearrangement links TRBV21-1 to TRBJ2-5; the DNA was not used to check the table's D call, TRBD1. TRBV21-1 has pseudogene status. This CDR3 comprises 17 residues. The CDR3 coding sequence is TGTGCCAGCATCCCAGCCCGGACAGAAATTTATGGCGAGACCCAGTACTTC. It is translated as CASIPARTEIYGETQYF.

The chain combines TRBV30 with TRBJ2-2; the D is unclear. CDR1 GTSNPN and CDR2 SVGIG come from the germline V gene (reference sequence). The CDR3 is made up of 11 amino acids. Trimming shortened V by 3 bases and J by 5 bases, and 4 bases separated the two germline ends. The CDR3 is CAWSETGELFF. CDR3 in DNA: TGTGCCTGGAGCGAGACCGGGGAGCTGTTTTTT.

This rearrangement joins TRBV7-6 to TRBJ2-6; 7 bases are a match to TRBD1. Germline V gives CDR1 SGHVS, CDR2 FNYEAQ. The V and J ends lost 4 bases and 0 bases, in that order; junction bases with no gene match: 0. The CDR3 totals 15 residues. The CDR3 protein is CASSWDSSGANVLTF. The CDR3 DNA is TGTGCCAGCAGCTGGGACAGCTCTGGGGCCAACGTCCTGACTTTC.

The rearrangement uses TRBV10-3 and TRBJ1-3; D gene unclear. CDR3 length: 16 residues. Deletions cut 2 bases from V and 0 bases from J, with 11 bases between. From germline, CDR1 is ENHRY and CDR2 SYGVKD. CDR3 amino acids: CAISEPGEGSGNTIYF. CDR3 DNA: TGTGCCATCAGTGAGCCGGGAGAGGGCTCTGGAAACACCATATATTTT.

V gene TRBV18 combines with J gene TRBJ1-3; D perhaps matches TRBD1 (5 bases). Per germline, CDR1 KGHSH and CDR2 LQKENI. There are 14 residues in the CDR3. Trimming removed 3 bases from V and 4 bases from J, with 10 bases in between. The CDR3: CASSPAGTGNTIYF. CDR3 coding DNA: TGTGCCAGCTCACCGGCGGGGACCGGAAACACCATATATTTT.

The V and J genes are TRBV5-1 and TRBJ2-1, with TRBD2 matching 10 bases. Trimming cost V 6 bases and J 3 bases; bases outside gene matches: 12. The CDR3 loop spans 17 amino acids. Germline loops: CDR1 SGHRS, CDR2 YFSETQ. The CDR3 DNA reads TGCGCCAGCACCATGTCCTTAGCGGGGGGCGGCTACAATGAGCAGTTCTTC. It yields the protein CASTMSLAGGGYNEQFF.

The CDR3 spells CASTLRQAGLNTEAFF. CDR3 sequence (DNA): TGTGCCAGCACCCTCCGACAGGCAGGTCTGAACACTGAAGCTTTCTTT. The chain is built from TRBV5-4 and TRBJ1-1; D might be TRBD1 (6 bases). The CDR3 length is 16 residues. The germline CDR1 and CDR2 sequences are SGHNT and YYREEE (reference sequence). The V end was cut by 6 bases, the J end by 0 bases, with 18 bases between.

This clone occurred once. The gene calls are TRBV4-1 and TRBJ2-1, with D perhaps TRBD1 (6 bases). The germline V gene has CDR1 MGHRA and CDR2 YSYEKL. Between the trimmed V and J ends, which lost 3 bases and 3 bases, there was a span of 9 bases. The CDR3 length is 14 residues. The CDR3: CASSHKTGYNEQFF. CDR3 bases: TGCGCCAGCAGCCACAAGACAGGCTACAATGAGCAGTTCTTC.

V usage is TRBV29-1 and J usage is TRBJ2-1; the D is unclear. In germline, CDR1 is SQVTM, CDR2 ANQGSEA. Trimming took off 7 bases at V and 12 bases at J, with 16 bases between the two ends. CDR3 length equals 11 residues. The CDR3 DNA follows: TGCAGCGCCGGAAATCTAGATGCGCAGTTCTTC. It encodes CSAGNLDAQFF.

A few counts support this clone. One end of the junction varies from germline; a read error may be responsible. V gene TRBV19 combines with J gene TRBJ1-5; tentatively, D is TRBD1 (6 bases). CDR1 and CDR2 from the germline V gene are LNHDA and SQIVND (reference sequence). The CDR3 is 13 amino acids. As DNA, the CDR3 is TGTGCGAGTAAATCAGTGGGGGCTCAGCCCCAGCATTTT. Residues: CASKSVGAQPQHF.

V and J are TRBV7-9 and TRBJ1-2; TRBD1 is a possible D gene (6 bases). Trimming pared 7 bases from V and 5 bases from J, leaving 17 bases between. Germline values: CDR1 SEHNR, CDR2 FQNEAQ (reference sequence). This CDR3 is 14 amino acids long. The CDR3 loop reads CASTLDSQGYGYTF. CDR3 nucleotides: TGTGCCAGCACCCTGGACAGTCAGGGATATGGCTACACCTTC.